These 19 T cell receptor beta chains came from one sample sequenced in a study of T cells in Graves' hyperthyroidism and ophthalmopathy. Template material for amplifying TCR beta CDR3 regions consisted of RNA transcripts. With the HTBI primer set, the TCR CDR3 went through a first round of RT-PCR. TCRdb ran MiXCR on the multiplex PCR reads and lists one entry per CDR3 protein. This table holds about 210,000 distinct CDR3 sequences, about 16% found once. Sample: blood. Receptors originate from a man between 35 and 55 years old with Graves' hyperthyroidism.

This clonotype showed up many times. V usage is TRBV10-3 and J usage is TRBJ1-2; 7 bases line up with TRBD1. The J segment lost 1 base and the V segment lost 7 bases, leaving 3 bases of the junction unmatched. This CDR3 region has 13 residues. Germline CDR1 reads ENHRY; CDR2 reads SYGVKD. The CDR3 region is CAITRDSNYGYTF. CDR3 bases: TGTGCCATCACCCGGGACAGTAACTATGGCTACACCTTC.

The table lists this clonotype with many counts. The chain has TRBV5-6 and TRBJ2-5; 8 bases align to TRBD1. This CDR3 is built from 15 residues. Germline CDR1 SGHDT, CDR2 YYEEEE. Trimming removed 1 base from V and 5 bases from J; junction bases left unmatched: 7. The chain's CDR3 is CASSLLLTGDETQYF. The CDR3 coding sequence is TGTGCCAGCAGCTTGCTTTTGACAGGGGATGAGACCCAGTACTTC.

This clonotype was recorded at least ten times. The gene calls are TRBV10-1 and TRBJ2-5; D remains unclear. The ends were cut back, 6 bases at V and 5 bases at J, with 13 bases in the middle. This CDR3 is 13 amino acids long. The germline V gene has CDR1 WNHNN and CDR2 SYGVQD (reference sequence). DNA of the CDR3: TGCGCCAGCAGCCCGACGCCCTTGGAGACCCAGTACTTC. This sequence encodes CASSPTPLETQYF.

The rearrangement links TRBV24-1 to TRBJ1-2; D remains ambiguous. Germline V gives CDR1 KGHDR, CDR2 SFDVKD. The V gene lost 7 bases and the J gene lost 4 bases, with 9 bases spanning the gap. The CDR3 length is 12 residues. CDR3 in amino acids: CATRERGYGYTF. The CDR3 region has the DNA TGTGCCACCAGGGAAAGAGGCTATGGCTACACCTTC.

This clonotype has at least ten counts. V gene TRBV28 combines with J gene TRBJ2-6, with a tentative D call TRBD2 (6 bases). The CDR3 extends over 15 amino acids. In germline, CDR1 is MDHEN, CDR2 SYDVKM. Deletions cut 3 bases from V and 3 bases from J, with 9 bases between. Here the CDR3 DNA reads TGTGCCAGCAGTTTGGCGGGGCGTGGGGCCAACGTCCTGACTTTC. This codes for CASSLAGRGANVLTF.

This clonotype was picked up many times. V usage is TRBV7-9 and J usage is TRBJ1-6; TRBD1 matches 10 bases. CDR1 and CDR2 from the germline V gene are SEHNR and FQNEAQ (reference sequence). The CDR3 length is 15 residues. The V and J ends lost 5 bases and 8 bases, in that order; junction bases with no gene match: 6. CDR3 loop: CASSPRQGADSPLHF. CDR3 nucleotides: TGTGCCAGCAGCCCGCGACAGGGGGCGGATTCACCCCTCCACTTT.

This chain links TRBV7-3 with TRBJ2-3, with 12 bases matching TRBD2. Germline loops: CDR1 SGHTA, CDR2 FQGTGA. The CDR3 contains 20 residues. V was pared by 4 bases and J by 5 bases, with 19 bases of the junction left unmatched. The CDR3 nucleotides read TGTGCCAGCAGCTCGTACCCGTATGGGGAGCTAGCGGGGGGGCAAGATACGCAGTATTTT. It encodes CASSSYPYGELAGGQDTQYF.

The DNA of the CDR3 is TGTGCCAGCAGTTACGAGGTCGACGGCCTAACGAAAGTCGATGAGCAGTTCTTC. Protein product: CASSYEVDGLTKVDEQFF. The rearrangement links TRBV6-2 or TRBV6-3 to TRBJ2-1; D is uncertain. CDR1 is MNHEY, CDR2 SVGEGT, per germline. Trimming removed 2 bases at V and 8 bases at J, with 25 bases between. This CDR3 region has 18 residues.

This clonotype was observed at least ten times. The chain joins TRBV11-3 to TRBJ1-1, with D perhaps TRBD1 (6 bases). The CDR3 contains 13 residues. Germline loops: CDR1 SGHNT, CDR2 YENEEA. V was cut by 5 bases and J by 2 bases, with 9 bases left in between. CDR3 region: CASSQDSNTEAFF. The CDR3 DNA follows: TGTGCCAGCAGCCAGGACAGCAACACTGAAGCTTTCTTT.

This clonotype was detected ten times or more. CDR3 loop: CASSPRDTRATGELFF. Here the CDR3 DNA reads TGTGCCAGCTCACCCCGGGACACAAGGGCCACCGGGGAGCTGTTTTTT. This chain connects TRBV18 to TRBJ2-2, with D possibly matching TRBD1 (6 bases). The V end was cut by 3 bases, the J end by 4 bases, with 15 bases between. CDR3 size: 16 residues. Looked up from germline, CDR1 is KGHSH and CDR2 is LQKENI.

The table lists this clonotype with many counts. The V and J genes are TRBV7-2 and TRBJ2-1; TRBD1 agrees at 7 bases. V was clipped by 4 bases and J by 7 bases; unmatched bases: 4. Germline CDR1 SGHTA, CDR2 FQGNSA. This CDR3 is 13 amino acids long. The CDR3 protein is CASSSPGGNEQFF. CDR3 coding DNA: TGTGCCAGCAGCTCACCAGGGGGAAATGAGCAGTTCTTC.

This clonotype has a count of ten or more. The chain has TRBV24-1 and TRBJ2-5; 8 bases are shared with TRBD1. From germline, CDR1 is KGHDR and CDR2 SFDVKD. The CDR3 totals 15 residues. V dropped 9 bases and J dropped 2; count of bases not matched to a gene: 10. The CDR3 nucleotides read TGTGCCACCTCTGATACAGGGGGTGAGCAAGAGACCCAGTACTTC. This encodes CATSDTGGEQETQYF.

This clonotype appeared many times. This chain connects TRBV20-1 to TRBJ1-5; unclear D gene. Germline loops: CDR1 DFQATT, CDR2 SNEGSKA (reference sequence). This CDR3 contains 17 residues. The V end was cut by 2 bases, the J end by 4 bases, with 21 bases between. CDR3 in amino acids: CSARRVPGRWGNQPQHF. The CDR3 DNA sequence: TGCAGTGCTAGACGAGTACCGGGGAGATGGGGTAATCAGCCCCAGCATTTT.

This clonotype was counted ten times or more. V and J are TRBV18 and TRBJ2-7; 8 nucleotides match TRBD1. From germline, CDR1 is KGHSH and CDR2 LQKENI. The trim removed 5 bases at V and 3 bases at J, leaving 6 bases unmatched. The CDR3 has 14 residues. CDR3 sequence reads: CASSAPDRGYEQYF. In nucleotides, the CDR3 is TGTGCCAGCTCAGCTCCTGACAGGGGCTACGAGCAGTACTTC.

The CDR3 protein is CASSEGTFTYEQYF. The CDR3 nucleotides read TGTGCCAGCAGCGAAGGGACTTTCACCTACGAGCAGTACTTC. This chain links TRBV28 with TRBJ2-7; D perhaps matches TRBD2 (6 bases). The CDR3 has 14 residues. The V end was cut by 6 bases, the J end by 2 bases, with 14 bases between. From germline, CDR1 is MDHEN and CDR2 SYDVKM. Looking up the rest from reference TRBV28 and TRBJ2-7 gives the full variable domain: DVKVTQSSRYLVKRTGEKVFLECVQDMDHENMFWYRQDPGLGLRLIYFSYDVKMKEKGDIPEGYSVSREKKERFSLILESASTNQTSMYLCASSEGTFTYEQYFGPGTRLTVT.

The V call is TRBV12-3 or TRBV12-4, the J call TRBJ1-1, with D uncertain. Deletions cut 6 bases from V and 0 bases from J, with 14 bases between. CDR3 length: 15 residues. The CDR3 sequence: CASSLQWEMNTEAFF. CDR3 DNA: TGTGCCAGCAGCCTACAGTGGGAAATGAACACTGAAGCTTTCTTT.

This clonotype has a count of ten or more. The rearrangement uses TRBV28 and TRBJ2-7; 9 nucleotides agree with TRBD2. With V trimmed by 3 bases and J by 6 bases, 9 bases remained unmatched. Germline V lookup: CDR1 MDHEN, CDR2 SYDVKM. This CDR3 is built from 15 residues. In DNA form, the CDR3 reads TGTGCCAGCAGTTTGGCTCTAGCGGGGAGGATCGAGCAGTACTTC. It translates to CASSLALAGRIEQYF. The complete variable domain, with remaining parts taken from reference TRBV28 and TRBJ2-7, reads DVKVTQSSRYLVKRTGEKVFLECVQDMDHENMFWYRQDPGLGLRLIYFSYDVKMKEKGDIPEGYSVSREKKERFSLILESASTNQTSMYLCASSLALAGRIEQYFGPGTRLTVT.

This clonotype was picked up a small number of times. This sequence joins TRBV7-9 and TRBJ1-2; 10 bases are a match to TRBD1. This CDR3 has 15 amino acids. Germline V gene sequence: CDR1 SEHNR, CDR2 FQNEAQ (reference sequence). With V trimmed by 2 bases and J by 4 bases, 4 bases remained unmatched. CDR3: CASSLSGQGIYGYTF. The DNA for the CDR3 is TGTGCCAGCAGCTTATCGGGACAGGGGATCTATGGCTACACCTTC. The whole variable domain, remainder taken from reference TRBV7-9 and TRBJ1-2, is DTGVSQNPRHKITKRGQNVTFRCDPISEHNRLYWYRQTLGQGPEFLTYFQNEAQLEKSRLLSDRFSAERPKGSFSTLEIQRTEQGDSAMYLCASSLSGQGIYGYTFGSGTRLTVV.

This clonotype has a count of ten or more. The chain combines TRBV12-3 or TRBV12-4 with TRBJ2-2; D is undetermined. There are 15 residues in the CDR3. V lost 5 bases and J lost 0, with 10 bases in between. CDR3 loop: CASSPKSANTGELFF. Written as DNA, the CDR3 is TGTGCCAGCAGTCCGAAGAGCGCGAACACCGGGGAGCTGTTTTTT.